The entry below gives a single TCR beta chain sequence along with its context. The target of this receptor is not known. There are no base qualities to consult, and no much larger clone falls within one base. Reading from cysteine to phenylalanine, the CDR3 counts 14 amino acids. The DNA shown is the 42-base CDR3, in frame from base 1. CDR1 and CDR2 were assigned from the germline V gene as SGHRS and YFSETQ. Ends trimmed: V by 4 bases, J by 8 bases; bases unmatched to a gene: 8. The cohort consisted of hundreds of healthy bone marrow donors. At the time of sampling, all cohort members were nominally healthy, though unrecorded immune exposures were likely present. The donor was CMV seronegative and was included in the group of a few hundred seronegative cohort members. A peripheral blood sample was provided by each donor, and peripheral blood mononuclear cells were used for TCR beta sequencing. The Qiagen DNeasy Blood Extraction Kit was used to extract genomic DNA from the blood cell samples.

The library was produced with the immunoSEQ multiplex PCR assay. For the multiplex PCR, a mixture combining 60 forward primers for TCR Vbeta segments and 13 reverse primers for TCR Jbeta segments was used. Amplification of the CDR3 region of rearranged TCR beta genes was performed with a multiplex PCR assay on genomic DNA. The Illumina HiSeq System was used to sequence the amplified TCR beta libraries as 87-base-pair reads. In the authors' own workflow: A later analysis tallied roughly 76 million unique TCR beta chains across the 666 repertoires, and about 12 million of those chains were shared by two or more donors. Raw reads were error-corrected and collapsed into unique sequences by a nearest-neighbor algorithm in which closely related sequences were merged to remove PCR and sequencing errors. CDR3 sequences were aligned to IMGT reference sequences to assign V, D and J gene segments. For a sequence to be retained, at least a six-nucleotide match to both a V gene segment and a J gene segment was required. Rearrangements were classified as productive when the CDR3 lacked stop codons and remained in frame with V and J, and all other rearrangements were classified as non-productive. Following IMGT convention, CDR3 was defined as the stretch from the second conserved V-encoded cysteine up to the conserved J-encoded phenylalanine. The earlier analysis of about 640 of the donors excluded any sequence lacking an unambiguous match to a single V gene segment. An earlier analysis of 587 of the donors classified V segments as functional when productive rearrangements were above 56.7% and as segregating when the standard deviation between donors was above 5%. A statistical classification framework was built to diagnose cytomegalovirus status from the catalog of TCR beta chain sequences. In a later analysis, TCR nucleotide sequences were compared against IMGT/GENE-DB human TR gene sequences so that V and J genes could be assigned. A later analysis assigned CDR3 sequences and most-parsimonious VDJ recombination scenarios with the TCRdist pipeline. A later analysis defined each TCR beta chain by its CDR3 amino acid sequence plus V-gene family, and excluded reads lacking a unique V-gene family. In a later analysis, nearly 600 highly shared, low-generation-probability nucleotide sequences were removed to address suspected cross-contamination and a sequencing artifact. A later analysis calculated a clonal expansion index for each public chain from normalized within-repertoire ranks of inferred template counts. In a later analysis, generation probabilities were computed using a VDJ recombination model fitted to out-of-frame rearrangements, and the results were checked against IGoR. Hypergeometric tests were used in a later analysis to score TCR-TCR, TCR-HLA and TCR-CMV co-occurrence, with a repertoire-size bias correction applied to the TCR pairs. A later analysis estimated false discovery rates by permuting HLA or CMV assignments 20 times. In a later analysis, co-occurring TCRs were grouped using DBSCAN, and TCRdist sequence similarity was added for clustering within HLA-allele-positive subsets. Co-occurrence clustering excluded repertoires with fewer than 30,000 or more than 120,000 public chains, plus five with anomalous nucleotide sharing. TCRdb retrieved this table from immuneACCESS and kept in-frame rearrangements only. Not all clones are present; in checked studies, unresolved V genes account for under half, and no reason is known for the remainder. That table furnishes V, J and clone size, whereas the DNA furnished D and trimming. The sample contains 150,000 to 200,000 clones, approximately 76% of them found a single time. The ten largest clones capture about 2% of the sample.

The data originate from a study of cytomegalovirus exposure and HLA in healthy donors (dated by TCRdb to about 2017). With regard to the full study: An earlier analysis of roughly 500 of the donors reported 250 to 300 Gb of sequence data and 117 million unique TCR beta sequences from some 180 million T cells. Using immunosequencing, the study profiled T cell repertoires from about 610 subjects and related those repertoires to cytomegalovirus serostatus. On average, around 230,000 unique TCR beta nucleotide sequences were sequenced per donor among 300 to 500 genotyped donors of the cohort, with about 19% of those sequences being non-productive. The study was designed to test whether signatures of past pathogen exposure could be identified by cataloging public T cell receptors. In an earlier analysis of 587 of the donors, high-throughput TCR beta sequencing was used to judge whether each TCR beta V gene segment behaved as functional or pseudogenic. Because of strong linkage in the cohort, roughly five DR-DQ haplotypes were treated as single units for association and clustering. Genome-wide SNP genotypes for about 60% of the 666 donors were used in a later genetic analysis, which treated that subset as a discovery cohort. All discovery cohort repertoires had been generated on a single sequencing platform. Donor age, sex, ethnicity and CMV serostatus were collected together with the repertoire data. In addition to the first cohort of about 650 subjects, a separate validation cohort of approximately 130 different subjects was used. In a later analysis, previously published TCR beta repertoires from 550 to 700 donors were re-analyzed and high-resolution HLA genotyping was added so that TCR occurrence patterns could be studied. The number of typed donors differed by locus: roughly 620-630 for A, B, C, DRB1 and DQB1; approximately 520 for DQA1; about 600 for DPA1; and about 470 for DPB1. The later analysis used no new phenotypic data to find candidate immune exposures, relying instead on TCR beta sequences and their occurrence across donors. Among the roughly 390 genotyped donors, approximately 82% belonged to the genetic ancestry cluster associated with self-reported Caucasian donors. The study combined high-throughput TCR immunosequencing, statistical association of individual TCRs with disease status, and machine learning to predict cytomegalovirus infection status. HLA typing covered class I and class II loci at four-digit resolution. An early release that covered about 600 HLA-typed donors contained about 300 gigabases of sequencing data and tens of millions of unique TCR sequences.

The research as a whole found: In a later analysis, about 16,000 TCR beta sequences were associated with specific HLA alleles at a false discovery rate of 0.05. Several of the top co-occurrence clusters appeared to be linked to parvovirus B19, influenza, CMV and Epstein-Barr virus, according to a later analysis. Some IMGT-functional V segments, including TRBV6-2 and TRBV6-3, could not be distinguished by the 87-base-pair reads and were therefore excluded. The study gave a list of 150 to 200 TCR beta chains associated with cytomegalovirus. Because counts were too low, about 15 rarely observed V segments, including chromosome 9 orphons, were left out of the earlier analysis of a few hundred of the donors. A further reported finding was that TCR beta sequences accurately predicted the HLA-A and HLA-B alleles for most subjects in the first cohort. HLA typing was unavailable for some donors at each locus, so association tests used only the typed subset. CMV serostatus was the only immune exposure information available for the cohort. A later analysis found that TCR association rates varied across HLA loci, with DRB1 alleles showing the most associated TCRs and HLA-C alleles the fewest. A cluster of highly shared sequence variants was judged likely to be a technical artifact of the sequencing pipeline. In a later genetic analysis, a missense DCLRE1C variant was associated with V-gene and J-gene trimming of TCR beta chains, and the association was replicated in an independent cohort. Compared with the roughly 720-donor mean, donors in an Asian-associated ancestry cluster had fewer N-insertions in productive TCRs, according to a later genetic analysis. This cohort had only TCR beta chains sequenced, and the lack of alpha or paired-chain data limited which features could be detected. In a later analysis, HLA-associated TCR beta chains showed more clonal expansion and lower generation probabilities than non-associated chains that were equally common. In an earlier analysis of 450 to 750 of the donors, most TCR beta V segments appeared in productive rearrangements about 90% or about 30% of the time, broadly matching IMGT annotations. In a later analysis, most CMV-associated TCR beta chains were found to appear HLA-restricted, with HLA associations seemingly driven largely by CMV exposure. A few of the identified cytomegalovirus-associated TCR beta chains were confirmed in vitro to be specific for cytomegalovirus antigens. Most TCR sequences were observed very rarely across donors, whereas some public TCRs were present in many individuals. According to the authors, the approach could potentially be generalized to other disease states and immunological phenotypes. In both the original and validation cohorts, the classifier was reported to diagnose cytomegalovirus status with high specificity and sensitivity. When HLA alleles, especially DR and DQ, strongly co-occurred, attributing TCR associations to individual alleles was difficult. Presence/absence analyses assumed roughly uniform sequencing depth across donors, an assumption that may not hold. Linkage disequilibrium might explain the correlated functional status among segregating V segments, but an unknown experimental factor could not be excluded.

The specimen was PBMCs. The origin of this receptor is a female donor in good health and CMV-seronegative. The chain was built from TRBV5-1 and TRBJ1-2; TRBD1 aligns with 10 central bases. The DNA sequence follows: TGCGCCAGCAGCACGACCGGGACAGGGGAAGGCTACACCTTC. The encoded protein is CASSTTGTGEGYTF.